What follows are 16 T cell receptor beta chains derived from one specimen sequenced in a study of cytomegalovirus exposure and HLA in healthy donors (dated by TCRdb to the late 2010s). Library preparation was by the immunoSEQ multiplex PCR assay. The multiplex PCR relied on a mix of 60 forward primers for TCR Vbeta segments and 13 reverse primers for TCR Jbeta segments. TCRdb took this table from immuneACCESS and kept in-frame rearrangements with V and J called. Such tables lack part of the clones; where checked against another copy, unresolved V genes explain under half of the gap, and the rest is unexplained. Within this sample are over 120,000 clones, with about three quarters of them counted one time only. The leading ten clones occupy about 3.7% of the sample. The sample consisted of PBMCs. The receptors derive from a male donor in good health and CMV-seronegative.

V and J are TRBV7-6 and TRBJ2-7; possible D gene TRBD2, 5 bases. V shed 6 bases and J shed 2 bases, with 17 bases lying between them. There are 15 residues in the CDR3. Germline V gene sequence: CDR1 SGHVS, CDR2 FNYEAQ. The CDR3: CASRPRGRWTYEQYF. In DNA, the CDR3 is TGTGCCAGCAGACCCCGGGGTAGGTGGACCTACGAGCAGTACTTC.

The chain uses TRBV7-9 and TRBJ1-1, with TRBD1 matching over 8 bases. The V gene end was trimmed by 0 bases and the J gene end by 1 base; junction bases not matched to a gene: 1. Germline V gene sequence: CDR1 SEHNR, CDR2 FQNEAQ (reference sequence). CDR3 length: 15 amino acids. CDR3 sequence reads: CASSLAGTGNTEAFF. As DNA, the CDR3 is TGTGCCAGCAGCTTAGCCGGGACAGGGAACACTGAAGCTTTCTTT.

V gene TRBV5-4 combines with J gene TRBJ1-2; TRBD1 is a possible D gene (6 bases). Germline values: CDR1 SGHNT, CDR2 YYREEE (reference sequence). This CDR3 is 13 amino acids long. V lost 3 bases and J 3 bases, leaving 9 bases between the germline ends. The CDR3 protein is CASSSGDHYGYTF. Here the CDR3 DNA reads TGTGCCAGCAGCTCAGGGGACCACTATGGCTACACCTTC.

The V gene is TRBV10-2, the J gene TRBJ2-5; 8 bases map to TRBD2. Gene TRBJ2-7 matches the end of the DNA better, so the J call may be wrong. CDR1 and CDR2 (germline): WSHSY, SAAADI. CDR3 length: 14 residues. In nucleotides, the CDR3 is TGCGCCAGCGCGGGGGGTCCAAATACCTACGAGCAGTACTTC. Translated, it gives CASAGGPNTYEQYF.

V is TRBV7-6 and J is TRBJ2-2; the match to TRBD1 covers 8 bases. J gave up 7 bases and V 2 bases, and 3 bases lay outside the gene matches. CDR1 is SGHVS, CDR2 FNYEAQ, per germline. This CDR3 has 14 residues. The CDR3 reads CASSLSTGGGELFF. CDR3 nucleotides: TGTGCCAGCAGCTTATCTACAGGGGGCGGGGAGCTGTTTTTT. Using reference TRBV7-6 and TRBJ2-2 for the parts outside the CDR3, the full variable domain is GAGVSQSPRYKVTKRGQDVALRCDPISGHVSLYWYRQALGQGPEFLTYFNYEAQQDKSGLPNDRFSAERPEGSISTLTIQRTEQRDSAMYRCASSLSTGGGELFFGEGSRLTVL.

This chain links TRBV28 with TRBJ1-2; D is uncertain. This CDR3 is 12 amino acids long. Germline CDR1 reads MDHEN; CDR2 reads SYDVKM. The V and J ends lost 3 bases and 10 bases respectively, with 12 bases between them. The CDR3 region has the DNA TGTGCCAGCAGTTTGGCCGCGGGTACCTACACCTTC. It translates to CASSLAAGTYTF.

The chain employs TRBV5-1 and TRBJ1-3; 8 positions match TRBD1. The CDR3 extends over 16 amino acids. J gave up 1 base and V 0 bases, and 3 bases lay outside the gene matches. Germline values: CDR1 SGHRS, CDR2 YFSETQ. The CDR3 bases are TGCGCCAGCAGCTTGGTTCAGGGGGCATCTGGAAACACCATATATTTT. This gives the protein CASSLVQGASGNTIYF.

This chain connects TRBV4-1 to TRBJ2-7; 8 bases align to TRBD1. Unmatched junction bases numbered 4, after V lost 6 bases and J lost 0 bases. The CDR3 loop spans 14 amino acids. Germline loops: CDR1 MGHRA, CDR2 YSYEKL. CDR3 region: CASSRTGSSYEQYF. The DNA for the CDR3 is TGCGCCAGCAGTAGGACAGGGAGCTCCTACGAGCAGTACTTC.

This clone was detected only a few times. The V and J genes are TRBV30 and TRBJ1-1, with 7 bases matching TRBD1. The CDR3 runs 12 residues. Trimming cost V 8 bases and J 2 bases; bases outside gene matches: 5. CDR1 is GTSNPN and CDR2 is SVGIG in the germline V gene (reference sequence). The CDR3 coding sequence is TGTGCCGGGGGGACAGTCAACACTGAAGCTTTCTTT. Its protein product is CAGGTVNTEAFF.

The V call is TRBV21-1, the J call TRBJ1-1; the table's D gene call, TRBD1, was not cross checked with the DNA. TRBV21-1 is a pseudogene segment. The CDR3 sequence is 19 residues long. The CDR3 bases are TGTGCCAGCAGCAAAGGAACAGGGGGCAGCTGTCGGGCAAACACTGAAGCTTTCTTT. It yields the protein CASSKGTGGSCRANTEAFF.

The chain combines TRBV4-3 with TRBJ1-2; D not certain. CDR3 length equals 15 residues. V lost 0 bases and J lost 4, with 12 bases in between. CDR1 LGHNA and CDR2 YSLEER come from the germline V gene. DNA for the CDR3: TGCGCCAGCAGCCAAGAATCGTCGGGGTCCTATGGCTACACCTTC. It is translated as CASSQESSGSYGYTF.

This clone was found a few times. The chain combines TRBV18 with TRBJ2-7; 8 bases line up with TRBD2. The CDR3 is 16 amino acids. The junction had 7 bases not matched to a gene; V was cut back by 1 base and J by 2 bases. CDR1 and CDR2 (germline): KGHSH, LQKENI. In nucleotides, the CDR3 is TGTGCCAGCTCACCACTGAGCGGGAGTCCGACCTACGAGCAGTACTTC. This translates into CASSPLSGSPTYEQYF.

This rearrangement joins TRBV28 to TRBJ2-7; 7 positions agree with TRBD1. CDR3 length: 12 residues. Germline loops: CDR1 MDHEN, CDR2 SYDVKM. V lost 6 bases to trimming and J lost 1 base; unmatched junction nucleotides: 0. In DNA form, the CDR3 reads TGTGCCAGCAGGACAGGGTCCTACGAGCAGTACTTC. Translating gives CASRTGSYEQYF.

For this clone: A junction boundary mismatches the germline segment, possibly from a read error. The genes are TRBV5-1 and TRBJ1-1; D uncertain. CDR1 and CDR2 (germline): SGHRS, YFSETQ. This CDR3 region has 12 residues. The CDR3 spells CVSSFQTAEAFF. The DNA of the CDR3 is TGCGTCAGCAGCTTCCAGACTGCTGAAGCTTTCTTT. Full variable domain (missing parts from reference TRBV5-1 and TRBJ1-1): KAGVTQTPRYLIKTRGQQVTLSCSPISGHRSVSWYQQTPGQGLQFLFEYFSETQRNKGNFPGRFSGRQFSNSRSEMNVSTLELGDSALYLCVSSFQTAEAFFGQGTRLTVV.

V is TRBV6-1 and J is TRBJ1-2; 12 positions agree with TRBD1. V lost 5 bases, J lost 7 bases, and 8 bases stayed unmatched. CDR1 is MNHNS, CDR2 SASEGT, per germline. The CDR3 runs 15 residues. The CDR3, as DNA: TGTGCCAGCAGTATATGGGGACAGGGGGCTACTGGCTACACCTTC. Translated, it gives CASSIWGQGATGYTF.

V is TRBV9 and J is TRBJ1-3; weak D call: TRBD1 (5 bases). With 1 base removed from V and 2 bases from J, the gap between germline ends came to 10 bases. From germline, CDR1 is SGDLS and CDR2 YYNGEE. There are 15 residues in the CDR3. CDR3: CASSVTGGAGNTIYF. Here the CDR3 DNA reads TGTGCCAGCAGCGTAACGGGAGGGGCTGGAAACACCATATATTTT.